This paragraph covers one TCR beta chain sequence. As yet, its antigen is unknown. The CDR3 runs 14 residues. Trimming removed 7 bases at V and 2 bases at J, with 14 bases between. In germline, CDR1 is MNHNS, CDR2 SASEGT. The sample originates from a study of post-analysis software for immune sequencing data. Across the whole study: Disease courses included relapsing-remitting, secondary progressive and progressive-relapsing multiple sclerosis.

Whole-study results and caveats: There was significantly lower normalized Chao1 diversity in multiple sclerosis patients than in controls. The five TRBV segments detected at higher frequency in patients than in controls included TRBV5-6, TRBV5-1 and TRBV20-1. With F measure, samples from one preparation batch clustered together strongly.

TCR beta cDNA libraries included unique molecular identifiers. TCRdb analysed the PCR reads with MiXCR anew, one entry per CDR3 protein. The table lists around 500,000 distinct CDR3 sequences, about a third of them singletons. Sequencing was done on a sample of blood. This clonotype was obtained from a girl aged 2-17 years with multiple sclerosis. The rearrangement joins TRBV6-1 to TRBJ1-2; the D gene is possibly TRBD1 (6 bases). CDR3 region: CASTRTRGNYGYTF. The CDR3 DNA sequence: TGTGCCAGCACCAGAACTAGGGGGAACTATGGCTACACCTTC.